These 32 T cell receptor beta chains were all obtained from the same sample, sequenced in a study of shared T cell receptors in the human thymus. Sequenced by immunoSEQ multiplex PCR; TCRdb stores in-frame clones only, minus some. The sample includes 450,000 to 650,000 clones, about four fifths of them seen just once. The same sample was also studied in work on human thymus T cells.

The sequenced sample was thymocytes. The receptors stem from a boy less than two years old with a congenital heart defect.

A few counts support this clone. The rearrangement links TRBV15 to TRBJ2-1; TRBD2 matches at 9 bases. CDR1 LNHNV and CDR2 YYDKDF come from the germline V gene (reference sequence). The ends lost 3 bases at V and 2 bases at J; junction bases unmatched: 5. CDR3 size: 16 residues. CDR3 region: CATSRTQREAYNEQFF. CDR3 DNA: TGTGCCACCAGCAGGACTCAGCGGGAGGCCTACAATGAGCAGTTCTTC.

CDR3 in amino acids: CASGGLANQPQHF. The CDR3 nucleotides read TGTGCCAGCGGGGGCCTGGCCAATCAGCCCCAGCATTTT. The J gene is TRBJ1-5, the V gene TRBV6-6; the D gene is possibly TRBD1 (6 bases). Trimming cost V 8 bases and J 3 bases, with 11 bases left between them. Per the germline V gene, CDR1 is MNHNY and CDR2 is SVGAGI (reference sequence). The CDR3 is 13 residues long.

The CDR3 coding sequence is TGTGCCAGCAGTGTTACCGTCGAGGATGGCTACACCTTC. It specifies CASSVTVEDGYTF. The chain joins TRBV2 to TRBJ1-2; D gene ambiguous. The CDR3 runs 13 residues. Per germline, CDR1 SNHLY and CDR2 FYNNEI. V was cut by 4 bases and J by 6 bases, with 12 bases left in between.

The chain combines TRBV28 with TRBJ2-1, with TRBD2 matching over 8 bases. This CDR3 comprises 14 residues. CDR1 MDHEN and CDR2 SYDVKM come from the germline V gene. Trimming removed 6 bases from V and 8 bases from J; junction bases left unmatched: 9. The CDR3 loop reads CASSGGSGVYEQFF. The CDR3 DNA reads TGTGCCAGCAGCGGGGGTAGCGGGGTCTATGAGCAGTTCTTC. The entire variable domain, with the rest obtained from reference TRBV28 and TRBJ2-1, is as follows: DVKVTQSSRYLVKRTGEKVFLECVQDMDHENMFWYRQDPGLGLRLIYFSYDVKMKEKGDIPEGYSVSREKKERFSLILESASTNQTSMYLCASSGGSGVYEQFFGPGTRLTVL.

The chain uses TRBV6-1 and TRBJ2-3; 7 nucleotides agree with TRBD2. The CDR3 has 17 residues. Trimming removed 0 bases from V and 1 base from J; junction bases left unmatched: 7. CDR1 and CDR2 (germline): MNHNS, SASEGT. In nucleotides, the CDR3 is TGTGCCAGCAGTGAAGCTCCCGGGGGAGGGGGCACAGATACGCAGTATTTT. Translation: CASSEAPGGGGTDTQYF.

The chain is built from TRBV27 and TRBJ2-2, with 9 bases that match TRBD2. J gave up 6 bases and V 5 bases, and 7 bases lay outside the gene matches. Germline V gene lookup returns CDR1 MNHEY and CDR2 SMNVEV (reference sequence). The CDR3 loop spans 15 amino acids. DNA of the CDR3: TGTGCCAGCAGTCGCGGGAGGGGGGCGTCCGGGGAGCTGTTTTTT. This encodes CASSRGRGASGELFF.

The chain combines TRBV5-1 with TRBJ2-2; D not resolved. The germline gives CDR1 SGHRS, CDR2 YFSETQ. The CDR3 is made up of 13 amino acids. The V and J ends lost 6 bases and 0 bases respectively, with 6 bases between them. In DNA, the CDR3 is TGCGCCAGCATCAGTACGAACACCGGGGAGCTGTTTTTT. It codes for CASISTNTGELFF.

The V call is TRBV4-3, the J call TRBJ2-7; 10 bases line up with TRBD1. V lost 1 base and J lost 2; bases outside the gene matches: 8. This CDR3 has 17 residues. Germline CDR1 LGHNA, CDR2 YSLEER. The CDR3 bases are TGCGCCAGCAGCCAAGTGGCGGGACAGGGGACCACCTACGAGCAGTACTTC. This encodes CASSQVAGQGTTYEQYF.

CDR3 coding DNA: TGTGCCAGCAGCCCAGGGGGCTATGGCTACACCTTC. As protein: CASSPGGYGYTF. The V call is TRBV7-2, the J call TRBJ1-2; 7 nucleotides line up with TRBD1. With 5 bases clipped from V and 4 bases from J, the junction kept 1 base outside the gene matches. Per germline, CDR1 SGHTA and CDR2 FQGNSA. This CDR3 comprises 12 residues.

The chain has TRBV4-1 and TRBJ2-7; tentatively, D is TRBD2 (5 bases). With 0 bases removed from V and 6 bases from J, the gap between germline ends came to 15 bases. This CDR3 region has 15 residues. Per the germline V gene, CDR1 is MGHRA and CDR2 is YSYEKL. The CDR3 region has the DNA TGCGCCAGCAGCCAAGAAAGATCGGGGTTGCTCGAGCAGTACTTC. Its protein product is CASSQERSGLLEQYF.

V usage is TRBV2 and J usage is TRBJ2-1, with TRBD2 identical over 10 bases. There are 19 residues in the CDR3. V was pared by 2 bases and J by 1 base, with 11 bases of the junction left unmatched. Germline loops: CDR1 SNHLY, CDR2 FYNNEI. CDR3 DNA: TGTGCCAGCAGTGAATGGGCTAGCGGGAGCCAAAAGTCCTACAATGAGCAGTTCTTC. The encoded protein is CASSEWASGSQKSYNEQFF.

This chain links TRBV4-3 with TRBJ1-1, with 10 bases lining up with TRBD1. Trimming removed 3 bases from V and 11 bases from J; junction bases left unmatched: 9. The CDR3 contains 14 residues. The germline V gene encodes CDR1 LGHNA and CDR2 YSLEER. The CDR3 sequence is CASSHGTGAELAFF. The CDR3 DNA follows: TGCGCCAGCAGCCACGGGACAGGGGCGGAATTGGCTTTCTTT.

The gene calls are TRBV7-2 and TRBJ2-7, with D possibly TRBD1 on 5 matching bases. The CDR3 is 16 amino acids. Between the trimmed V and J ends, which lost 2 bases and 2 bases, there was a span of 16 bases. Germline assignment: CDR1 SGHTA and CDR2 FQGNSA. The CDR3 reads CASSLIAGPLTYEQYF. The CDR3 nucleotides read TGTGCCAGCAGCTTAATCGCAGGGCCCTTAACCTACGAGCAGTACTTC.

This clone appeared once. This chain uses TRBV5-1 with TRBJ2-7, with D maybe TRBD1 (6 bases). The ends were cut back, 0 bases at V and 6 bases at J, with 10 bases in the middle. Germline V gives CDR1 SGHRS, CDR2 YFSETQ. This CDR3 region has 13 residues. CDR3 region: CASSLGWGREQYF. DNA for the CDR3: TGCGCCAGCAGCTTGGGTTGGGGGCGCGAGCAGTACTTC.

V and J are TRBV6-5 and TRBJ2-5, with D maybe TRBD2 (5 bases). This CDR3 spans 14 amino acids. V lost 8 bases and J lost 5, with 18 bases in between. Germline loops: CDR1 MNHEY, CDR2 SVGAGI. CDR3 amino acids: CASSSRRPQETQYF. DNA of the CDR3: TGTGCCAGCTCTTCCCGGAGGCCCCAGGAGACCCAGTACTTC.

The rearrangement joins TRBV28 to TRBJ2-7, with 8 bases identical to TRBD2. Germline V gene sequence: CDR1 MDHEN, CDR2 SYDVKM. This CDR3 has 17 residues. Unmatched junction bases numbered 11, after V lost 3 bases and J lost 1 base. CDR3 nucleotide sequence: TGTGCCAGCAGTTTTGCCCGCACTAGCGGCCAATCCTACGAGCAGTACTTC. Translated, it gives CASSFARTSGQSYEQYF.

This chain links TRBV4-2 with TRBJ2-7, with 10 nucleotides matching TRBD1. Trimming cost V 3 bases and J 3 bases; bases outside gene matches: 5. Germline V CDR1 and CDR2: LGHNA, YNFKEQ. The CDR3 totals 15 residues. Here the CDR3 DNA reads TGTGCCAGCAGCCACCGGGACAGGGGACACTACGAGCAGTACTTC. Translating it yields CASSHRDRGHYEQYF.

The genes are TRBV28 and TRBJ1-5; TRBD1 agrees at 9 bases. Germline CDR1 and CDR2: MDHEN and SYDVKM. This CDR3 has 16 amino acids. After removal of 0 bases from V and 4 bases from J, the junction contained 4 bases not matched to a gene. This chain's CDR3 is CASSLCRDRVNQPQHF. CDR3 sequence (DNA): TGTGCCAGCAGTTTATGTAGGGACAGGGTGAATCAGCCCCAGCATTTT.

This clone was seen a few times. The rearrangement uses TRBV27 and TRBJ2-3; the D gene is possibly TRBD2 (7 bases). The CDR3 spans 16 residues. Germline values: CDR1 MNHEY, CDR2 SMNVEV (reference sequence). The V and J ends lost 4 bases and 5 bases respectively, with 19 bases between them. The CDR3 coding sequence is TGTGCCAGCAGTTCGGGGGGACAAGTCGTCATAGATACGCAGTATTTT. It yields the protein CASSSGGQVVIDTQYF.

In its sample, this clone was seen a few times. The chain uses TRBV25-1 and TRBJ1-4, with D possibly matching TRBD1 (5 bases). Looked up from germline, CDR1 is MGHDK and CDR2 is SYGVNS. The ends were cut back, 5 bases at V and 4 bases at J, with 14 bases in the middle. The CDR3 loop spans 15 amino acids. The DNA for the CDR3 is TGTGCCAGCAGTTGCTGGACACCTCTTAATGAAAAACTGTTTTTT. Translation gives CASSCWTPLNEKLFF.

This chain uses TRBV4-1 with TRBJ1-2; D unclear. CDR1 is MGHRA and CDR2 is YSYEKL in the germline V gene. V was shortened by 0 bases and J by 6 bases, with 8 bases between the two germline ends. The CDR3 extends over 13 amino acids. The CDR3 spells CASSQEREDGYTF. In DNA, the CDR3 is TGCGCCAGCAGCCAAGAAAGGGAGGATGGCTACACCTTC.

The chain links TRBV5-1 to TRBJ1-2, with 7 bases matching TRBD1. The germline V gene encodes CDR1 SGHRS and CDR2 YFSETQ. The junction had 16 bases not matched to a gene; V was cut back by 1 base and J by 4 bases. This CDR3 contains 18 residues. DNA of the CDR3: TGCGCCAGCAGCTTGCACCGGGGGAAAGACAGGGCTGGCTATGGCTACACCTTC. This encodes CASSLHRGKDRAGYGYTF.

This sequence joins TRBV10-2 and TRBJ2-5, with D tentatively TRBD2 (6 bases). The CDR3 has 11 residues. The germline V gene has CDR1 WSHSY and CDR2 SAAADI. The V end lost 6 bases, the J end lost 7 bases, and 9 bases lay between the germline ends. The CDR3 spells CASSSRGTQYF. In DNA form, the CDR3 reads TGCGCCAGCAGCTCGCGGGGGACCCAGTACTTC.

The V call is TRBV28, the J call TRBJ1-5; D unclear. CDR1 is MDHEN, CDR2 SYDVKM, per germline. The CDR3 is made up of 17 amino acids. The ends were cut back, 5 bases at V and 2 bases at J, with 19 bases in the middle. For the CDR3, the DNA is TGTGCCAGCAGTGAGTTTTGGATTAATAGCGGCAATCAGCCCCAGCATTTT. It encodes CASSEFWINSGNQPQHF. The full variable domain, in which reference TRBV28 and TRBJ1-5 provide the parts outside the CDR3, is DVKVTQSSRYLVKRTGEKVFLECVQDMDHENMFWYRQDPGLGLRLIYFSYDVKMKEKGDIPEGYSVSREKKERFSLILESASTNQTSMYLCASSEFWINSGNQPQHFGDGTRLSIL.

The chain combines TRBV10-1 with TRBJ2-1; no clear D gene. Germline values: CDR1 WNHNN, CDR2 SYGVQD (reference sequence). There are 12 residues in the CDR3. Trimming cost V 4 bases and J 7 bases, with 8 bases left between them. CDR3 sequence (DNA): TGCGCCAGCAGTGGCAGAAGTAATGAGCAGTTCTTC. It specifies CASSGRSNEQFF.

The chain couples TRBV28 to TRBJ2-7; D is unresolved. Looked up from germline, CDR1 is MDHEN and CDR2 is SYDVKM. The CDR3 spans 12 residues. V was trimmed by 4 bases and J by 3 bases, leaving 7 bases between them. The CDR3 bases are TGTGCCAGCAGTTCCGGGTACTACGAGCAGTACTTC. Amino acid sequence: CASSSGYYEQYF.

The chain employs TRBV6-1 and TRBJ1-5; tentatively, D is TRBD1 (5 bases). The CDR3 has 15 amino acids. V lost 6 bases and J 2 bases, leaving 14 bases between the germline ends. Per germline, CDR1 MNHNS and CDR2 SASEGT. The CDR3 DNA reads as TGTGCCAGCAGGTTGTGGGGGGTGGGCAATCAGCCCCAGCATTTT. Amino acids: CASRLWGVGNQPQHF.

The chain links TRBV7-8 to TRBJ2-7; 9 nucleotides line up with TRBD2. CDR1 and CDR2 (germline): SGHVS, FQNEAQ. This CDR3 has 17 amino acids. V lost 5 bases, J lost 3 bases, and 14 bases stayed unmatched. The CDR3 region has the DNA TGTGCCAGCAGCCCCAAAGACGGGCTAGCGGGATGCTACGAGCAGTACTTC. The encoded protein is CASSPKDGLAGCYEQYF.

CDR3 coding DNA: TGTGCCAGCAGCTTAGCGGGACAGGCAGGCTCCTACAATGAGCAGTTCTTC. It yields the protein CASSLAGQAGSYNEQFF. The genes are TRBV7-8 and TRBJ2-1; 8 bases align to TRBD1. Germline trimming cut 0 bases from V and 0 bases from J; bases unmatched to any gene: 4. This CDR3 region has 17 residues. CDR1 is SGHVS and CDR2 is FQNEAQ in the germline V gene.

In this sample, this clone turned up once. The CDR3 DNA reads as TGTGCCAGCAGCCAAGATACTAGCGGGGGTTACAATGAGCAGTTCTTC. This codes for CASSQDTSGGYNEQFF. The V and J genes are TRBV4-2 and TRBJ2-1; 11 bases match TRBD2. The CDR3 runs 16 residues. Germline V gene lookup returns CDR1 LGHNA and CDR2 YNFKEQ. V lost 0 bases, J lost 4 bases, and 2 bases stayed unmatched.

V and J are TRBV7-2 and TRBJ2-7; 15 bases align to TRBD2. V lost 4 bases, J lost 6 bases, and 4 bases stayed unmatched. Germline V gives CDR1 SGHTA, CDR2 FQGNSA. The CDR3 has 15 amino acids. CDR3 sequence (DNA): TGTGCCAGCAGCTCAGGACTAGCGGGAGGGTTCGAGCAGTACTTC. It codes for CASSSGLAGGFEQYF.

The V call is TRBV6-4, the J call TRBJ2-7, with 8 bases fitting TRBD1. J gave up 0 bases and V 6 bases, and 7 bases lay outside the gene matches. Germline values: CDR1 MRHNA, CDR2 SNTAGT. The CDR3 covers 15 residues. The CDR3 loop reads CASSLGQGASYEQYF. CDR3 nucleotides: TGTGCCAGCAGCCTAGGACAGGGAGCCTCCTACGAGCAGTACTTC.